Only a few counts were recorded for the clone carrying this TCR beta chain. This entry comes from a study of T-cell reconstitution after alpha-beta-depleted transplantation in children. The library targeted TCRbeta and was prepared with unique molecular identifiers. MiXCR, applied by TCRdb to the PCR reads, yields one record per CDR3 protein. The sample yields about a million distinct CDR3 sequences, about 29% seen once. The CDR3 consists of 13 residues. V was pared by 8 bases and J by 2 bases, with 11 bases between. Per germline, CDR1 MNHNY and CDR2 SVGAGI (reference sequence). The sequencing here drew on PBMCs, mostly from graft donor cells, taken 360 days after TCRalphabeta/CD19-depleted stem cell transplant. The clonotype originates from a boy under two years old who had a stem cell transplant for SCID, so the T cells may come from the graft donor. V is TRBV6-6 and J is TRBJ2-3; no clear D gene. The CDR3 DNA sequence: TGTGCCAGCGCGACTGGAACCACAGATACGCAGTATTTT. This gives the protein CASATGTTDTQYF.